This TCR beta chain was retrieved from a study of neurological immune-mediated disorders. TCRdb reprocessed the 5' RACE reads with MiXCR, giving one entry per CDR3 protein. The table includes 15,000 to 25,000 distinct CDR3 sequences, 6% to 8.5% detected once. Germline V gene data show CDR1 as MRHNA and CDR2 as SNTAGT. The CDR3 length is 16 residues. V shed 0 bases and J 8 bases; nucleotides not matched to a gene: 7. Sequenced: CD8+ T cells from blood. The receptor comes from a woman between 25 and 40 years old with HTLV-1-associated myelopathy (HAM/TSP). The rearrangement uses TRBV6-4 and TRBJ2-1; 10 bases align to TRBD1. CDR3 DNA: TGTGCCAGCAGTGACTCTAAGGGACAGGGGATCGATGAGCAGTTCTTC. Its protein product is CASSDSKGQGIDEQFF.